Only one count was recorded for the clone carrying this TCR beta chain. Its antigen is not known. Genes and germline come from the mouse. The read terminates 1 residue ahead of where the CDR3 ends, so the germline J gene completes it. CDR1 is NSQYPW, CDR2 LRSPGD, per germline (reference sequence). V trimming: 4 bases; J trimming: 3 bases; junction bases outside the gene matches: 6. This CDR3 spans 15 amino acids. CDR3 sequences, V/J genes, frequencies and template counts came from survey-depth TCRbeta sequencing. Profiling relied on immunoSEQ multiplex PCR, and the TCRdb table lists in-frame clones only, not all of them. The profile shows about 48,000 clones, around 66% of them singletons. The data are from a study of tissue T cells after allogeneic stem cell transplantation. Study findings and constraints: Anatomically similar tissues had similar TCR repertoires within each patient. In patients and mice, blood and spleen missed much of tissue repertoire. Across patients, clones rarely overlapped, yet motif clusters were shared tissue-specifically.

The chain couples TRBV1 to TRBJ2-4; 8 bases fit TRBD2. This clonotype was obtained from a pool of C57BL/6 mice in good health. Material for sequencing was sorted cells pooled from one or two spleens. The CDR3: CTCSGSGGRQNTLYF. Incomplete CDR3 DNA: TGCACCTGCAGTGGGTCGGGGGGGCGGCAAAACACCTTGTAC.